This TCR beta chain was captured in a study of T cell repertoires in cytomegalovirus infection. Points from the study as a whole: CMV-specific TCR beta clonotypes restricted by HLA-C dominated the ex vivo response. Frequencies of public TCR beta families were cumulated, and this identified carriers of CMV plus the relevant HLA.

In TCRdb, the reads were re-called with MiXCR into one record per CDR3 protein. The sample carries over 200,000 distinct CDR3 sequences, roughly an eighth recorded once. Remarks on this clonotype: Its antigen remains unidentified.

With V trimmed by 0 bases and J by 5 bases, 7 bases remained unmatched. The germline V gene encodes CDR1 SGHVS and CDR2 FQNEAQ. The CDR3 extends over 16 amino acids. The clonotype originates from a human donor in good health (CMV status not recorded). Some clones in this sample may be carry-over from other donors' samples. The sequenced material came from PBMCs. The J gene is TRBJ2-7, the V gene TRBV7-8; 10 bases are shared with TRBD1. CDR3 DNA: TGTGCCAGCAGCTTAGCGGCGGGGACAGGGGCCAACGAGCAGTACTTC. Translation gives CASSLAAGTGANEQYF.